The present TCR beta chain was sequenced within a study of molecular identifiers for immune sequencing clone quantification. TCRdb re-derived calls from the PCR reads in MiXCR, one entry per CDR3 protein. The sample holds some 70,000 distinct CDR3 sequences; approximately 18% are singletons and the top ten take roughly 1.5%. On this clonotype itself: Given a much more abundant clone one base away, this may be a read error.

Trimming cost V 5 bases and J 1 base, with 11 bases left between them. From germline, CDR1 is LNHDA and CDR2 SQIVND (reference sequence). The CDR3 totals 15 residues. The sequenced material came from naive CD8+ T cells from blood, with Jurkat cell RNA spiked in. Subset meaning: FACS-sorted CD8+CD4-CCR7+CD45RA+ naive T cells. This chain connects TRBV19 to TRBJ2-2; D not certain. This receptor was taken from a human donor in good health. Some libraries in this study had Jurkat cell RNA spiked in. CDR3 loop: CASSVGRMNTGELFF. The CDR3, as DNA: TGTGCCAGTAGTGTCGGACGGATGAACACCGGGGAGCTGTTTTTT. The full variable domain, its missing parts supplied by reference TRBV19 and TRBJ2-2, is DGGITQSPKYLFRKEGQNVTLSCEQNLNHDAMYWYRQDPGQGLRLIYYSQIVNDFQKGDIAEGYSVSREKKESFPLTVTSAQKNPTAFYLCASSVGRMNTGELFFGEGSRLTVL.